Listed below are T cell receptor beta chains from one sample, sequenced in a study of blood T cell repertoires in COVID-19. Sequencing used immunoSEQ multiplex PCR; TCRdb keeps in-frame clones, though not all of them. The table lists 75,000 to 95,000 clones, around 90% of them singletons. Material for sequencing was peripheral blood. These receptors were taken from a human donor in a cohort sampled during active COVID-19. CDR3s include the opening cysteine and the closing phenylalanine or tryptophan. The D gene is left open where the match is weak. A row's size may be missing; if present it is once, few, many or a size class.

CDR3 protein	CDR3 DNA	D gene	V gene	J gene	CDR3 length	clone size
CASSDPGRVDTGELFF	TGTGCCAGCAGTGATCCAGGCAGGGTTGACACCGGGGAGCTGTTTTTT	NA	TRBV25-1	TRBJ2-2	16	NA
CASSYSSGFTEAFF	TGTGCCAGCAGTTACTCTTCCGGGTTCACTGAAGCTTTCTTT	NA	TRBV6-2/TRBV6-3	TRBJ1-1	14	once
CASSFAPGGNQPQHF	TGCGCCAGCAGCTTCGCCCCTGGGGGGAATCAGCCCCAGCATTTT	NA	TRBV5-1	TRBJ1-5	15	NA
CASSPEVIGNQPQHF	TGTGCCAGCAGCCCGGAGGTCATCGGCAATCAGCCCCAGCATTTT	NA	TRBV5-5	TRBJ1-5	15	NA
CASSKLAGTGNIQYF	TGTGCCAGCAGCAAACTTGCCGGGACAGGAAACATTCAGTACTTC	TRBD1	TRBV2	TRBJ2-4	15	NA
CASSKIEGVGAFF	TGTGCCAGCAGTAAAATAGAGGGGGTAGGAGCTTTCTTT	NA	TRBV2	TRBJ1-1	13	once
CASSRGLDYEQYF	TGCGCCAGCAGCCGGGGACTCGACTACGAGCAGTACTTC	NA	TRBV5-1	TRBJ2-7	13	once
CASKTSGGANTGELFF	TGTGCCAGCAAGACTAGCGGGGGAGCTAACACCGGGGAGCTGTTTTTT	TRBD2	TRBV7-9	TRBJ2-2	16	NA
CASSQLGGSYEQYF	TGTGCCAGCAGCCAGCTTGGAGGGTCCTACGAGCAGTACTTC	NA	TRBV28	TRBJ2-7	14	NA
CASSLERTSGVYNEQFF	TGTGCCAGTAGTCTCGAGCGGACTAGCGGGGTCTACAATGAGCAGTTCTTC	TRBD2	TRBV19	TRBJ2-1	17	once
CASSLGTTQETQYF	TGTGCCAGCAGCTTAGGGACTACTCAAGAGACCCAGTACTTC	TRBD2	TRBV7-3	TRBJ2-5	14	NA
CASSLEQGYEQYF	TGTGCCAGCAGCTTGGAACAGGGCTACGAGCAGTACTTC	NA	TRBV5-4	TRBJ2-7	13	NA
CASSQGLAGGPLDSYEQYF	TGTGCCAGCAGCCAAGGACTAGCGGGAGGGCCTTTAGATTCCTACGAGCAGTACTTC	TRBD2	TRBV4-2	TRBJ2-7	19	NA
CASTKQGSYEQYF	TGTGCCAGCACTAAACAGGGGTCCTACGAGCAGTACTTC	TRBD1	TRBV12-3/TRBV12-4	TRBJ2-7	13	NA
CASSKDLGPRVNYGYTF	TGTGCCAGCAGCAAAGATCTGGGGCCAAGAGTTAACTATGGCTACACCTTC	NA	TRBV21-1	TRBJ1-2	17	NA
CASSPNGLAVGYTQYF	TGTGCCAGCTCACCCAACGGACTAGCGGTGGGGTATACGCAGTATTTT	TRBD2	TRBV18	TRBJ2-3	16	NA
CATNMAGGPYNEQFF	TGTGCCACCAACATGGCGGGAGGTCCCTACAATGAGCAGTTCTTC	TRBD2	TRBV15	TRBJ2-1	15	NA
CASSRGQVANYGYTF	TGTGCCAGCAGCCGCGGACAGGTAGCTAACTATGGCTACACCTTC	TRBD1	TRBV7-8	TRBJ1-2	15	NA
CASSLAGNQETQYF	TGCGCCAGCAGCTTAGCCGGGAACCAAGAGACCCAGTACTTC	NA	TRBV5-1	TRBJ2-5	14	NA
CASSISGALNTEAFF	TGTGCCAGTAGTATTTCGGGAGCTTTGAACACTGAAGCTTTCTTT	NA	TRBV19	TRBJ1-1	15	NA
CARGNDRGDGELFF	TGTGCCAGGGGAAACGACAGGGGGGACGGGGAGCTGTTTTTT	TRBD1	TRBV28	TRBJ2-2	14	NA
CASSYSGGQGNQPQHF	TGTGCCAGCAGTTACTCCGGGGGACAGGGAAATCAGCCCCAGCATTTT	TRBD1	TRBV6-6	TRBJ1-5	16	NA
CASMPRASGNTIYF	TGTGCCAGCATGCCGAGGGCGTCTGGAAACACCATATATTTT	NA	TRBV13	TRBJ1-3	14	NA
CASSIDLVLEQFF	TGTGCCAGTAGTATAGATCTAGTCCTGGAGCAGTTCTTC	NA	TRBV19	TRBJ2-1	13	NA
CASSIAPSLPQHF	TGTGCCAGTAGTATAGCCCCCTCTCTGCCCCAGCATTTT	NA	TRBV19	TRBJ1-5	13	few
CSVEDYSSPLKYNEQFF	TGCAGCGTTGAAGATTACTCCTCCCCCCTAAAATACAATGAGCAGTTCTTC	NA	TRBV29-1	TRBJ2-1	17	NA
CASSLWDRDYNEQFF	TGTGCCAGCAGTTTATGGGACAGGGACTACAATGAGCAGTTCTTC	TRBD1	TRBV27	TRBJ2-1	15	NA
CASLGQGSNYGYTF	TGTGCCAGCTTGGGACAGGGGTCCAACTATGGCTACACCTTC	TRBD1	TRBV18	TRBJ1-2	14	NA
CASSGDRGTYNEQFF	TGTGCCAGCAGCGGGGACAGGGGTACCTACAATGAGCAGTTCTTC	TRBD1	TRBV7-3	TRBJ2-1	15	NA
CASSEDFLNTGELFF	TGTGCCAGCAGCGAGGACTTTCTGAACACCGGGGAGCTGTTTTTT	NA	TRBV7-9	TRBJ2-2	15	NA
CASSLGRMLEAFF	TGTGCCAGCAGCTTAGGGCGGATGCTTGAAGCTTTCTTT	NA	TRBV11-2	TRBJ1-1	13	NA
CASRTQQGSYNSPLHF	TGTGCCAGCAGGACACAACAGGGCTCCTATAATTCACCCCTCCACTTT	NA	TRBV2	TRBJ1-6	16	NA
CASSQGRQGANTEAFF	TGTGCCAGCAGTCAAGGAAGACAGGGGGCGAACACTGAAGCTTTCTTT	TRBD1	TRBV6-1	TRBJ1-1	16	NA
CASRRTGLNPSTDTQYF	TGCGCCAGCAGGCGGACAGGATTAAACCCTAGCACAGATACGCAGTATTTT	TRBD1	TRBV5-1	TRBJ2-3	17	NA
CASRVPGLAGGPQETQYF	TGTGCCAGCAGAGTCCCGGGACTAGCGGGGGGGCCACAAGAGACCCAGTACTTC	TRBD2	TRBV2	TRBJ2-5	18	NA
CASSYTLAVGNEQFF	TGTGCCAGCAGTTACACTCTAGCGGTTGGGAATGAGCAGTTCTTC	TRBD2	TRBV6-2/TRBV6-3	TRBJ2-1	15	NA
CAISEPGEQFF	TGTGCCATCAGTGAGCCAGGGGAGCAGTTCTTC	NA	TRBV10-3	TRBJ2-1	11	NA
CASSLQGGTEAFF	TGTGCCAGCTCACTTCAGGGGGGTACTGAAGCTTTCTTT	TRBD1	TRBV18	TRBJ1-1	13	NA
CASSADFTNTQYF	TGTGCCAGCAGTGCAGACTTCACCAATACGCAGTATTTT	NA	TRBV6-2/TRBV6-3	TRBJ2-3	13	few
CASSLETLGGAFF	TGTGCCAGCAGCTTGGAGACTCTCGGGGGAGCTTTCTTT	NA	TRBV5-6	TRBJ1-1	13	NA
CSVEDKGDGMYEQYF	TGCAGCGTTGAAGATAAGGGGGACGGGATGTACGAGCAGTACTTC	NA	TRBV29-1	TRBJ2-7	15	NA
CASSAYSYGYTF	TGTGCCAGCAGTGCCTACAGCTATGGCTACACCTTC	NA	TRBV25-1	TRBJ1-2	12	once
CASSTYRETDTQYF	TGCGCCAGCAGCACCTACAGGGAGACAGATACGCAGTATTTT	NA	TRBV5-1	TRBJ2-3	14	once
CASSLTNLLGPDTQYF	TGTGCCAGCAGCTTAACGAATCTCCTAGGCCCAGATACGCAGTATTTT	NA	TRBV7-3	TRBJ2-3	16	NA